This TCR beta chain was profiled in a study of blood T cells in healthy people across ages. In the study overall: Researchers report that template switching captured about one barcoded beta molecule per two T cells. Overall study findings and caveats: Naive CD4+ cell counts and diversity both ran higher in long-lived than in aged donors.

Of note for this clonotype: Its antigen remains unknown.

Then a second PCR, running roughly 6 to 11 cycles, was carried out with a sample-barcoded 5' primer and a J-beta primer mix. MiXCR, applied by TCRdb to the 5' RACE reads, yields one record per CDR3 protein. The data hold 730,000 or so distinct CDR3 sequences, with approximately 43% observed a single time. Aged roughly 6 to 100, donors were systemically healthy Caucasians from Russia. For every donor, a draw yielded around 10 milliliters of peripheral blood. The CDR3 is made up of 13 amino acids. Germline values: CDR1 SNHLY, CDR2 FYNNEI. The TCR sequence derives from a woman aged 55-75 years in good health. This chain joins TRBV2 and TRBJ2-7; TRBD1 aligns across 9 bases. The sample was blood. CDR3 amino acids: CVSPRDRADEQYF. In DNA, the CDR3 is TGTGTCTCACCCCGGGACAGGGCCGACGAGCAGTACTTC.